The rows below give T cell receptor beta chains drawn from one sample of a study of chronic HIV infection and antiretroviral therapy. From the 5' RACE reads, TCRdb called clonotypes with MiXCR, one entry per CDR3 protein. There are about 31,000 distinct CDR3 sequences in the sample; roughly 8.7% occur only once, and 2% to 2.5% lies in the top ten. The sample comprised peripheral blood. The source is an adult who had HIV and had not received antiretroviral therapy, or was an uninfected healthy control (not recorded which). CDR3s include the opening cysteine and the closing phenylalanine or tryptophan. A D gene is named only where the DNA matches it firmly. Size tells how often a clone was seen (once, few, many) or the class of an expanded clone, and some rows leave it out.

clone_size,v_call,j_call,d_call,cdr3_aa,cdr3_nt
many,TRBV4-3,TRBJ2-3,-,CASSSKRSDTQYF,TGCGCCAGCAGCTCCAAGAGGTCAGATACGCAGTATTTT
few,TRBV7-3,TRBJ2-7,TRBD2,CASSSGSGGGEQYF,TGTGCCAGCAGCTCCGGTAGCGGGGGAGGCGAGCAGTACTTC
many,TRBV10-3,TRBJ2-3,TRBD2,CAIRAGGSTDTQYF,TGTGCCATCAGAGCGGGGGGCAGCACAGATACGCAGTATTTT
many,TRBV30,TRBJ2-3,TRBD2,CAWNLAGGLDTQYF,TGTGCCTGGAACCTAGCGGGAGGGCTCGATACGCAGTATTTT
few,TRBV27,TRBJ2-2,TRBD1,CASSGTGSNTGELFF,TGTGCCAGCAGTGGGACAGGGTCGAACACCGGGGAGCTGTTTTTT
few,TRBV15,TRBJ2-3,TRBD2,CATSSSGTLTDTQYF,TGTGCCACCAGCAGTAGCGGGACCCTCACAGATACGCAGTATTTT
-,TRBV29-1,TRBJ1-5,TRBD1,CSVEEPGGGNQPQHF,TGCAGCGTTGAAGAGCCAGGGGGCGGCAATCAGCCCCAGCATTTT
many,TRBV29-1,TRBJ1-1,-,CSWGENTEAFF,TGCAGTTGGGGGGAGAACACTGAAGCTTTCTTT
-,TRBV4-1,TRBJ2-7,TRBD1,CASSQEAPRQGPYEQYF,TGCGCCAGCAGCCAAGAAGCCCCCCGACAGGGGCCCTACGAGCAGTACTTC
few,TRBV7-9,TRBJ2-1,-,CASSPGGGYNEQFF,TGTGCCAGCAGCCCCGGGGGCGGCTACAATGAGCAGTTCTTC